The 11 T cell receptor beta chains below all came from one sample that was sequenced in a study of a mutant IDH1 vaccine in newly diagnosed glioma. No cognate antigen is known for these TCRs. Generated by immunoSEQ multiplex PCR, the TCRdb table keeps only in-frame clones and is missing some. The table records about 53,000 clones, around 80% of them present only once. Time point described: week 5, during vaccination. Vaccination used 300 ug of mutant IDH1 20-mer peptide per dose, with topical imiquimod. The sample was PBMCs, taken from a glioma patient whose treatment included an IDH1 peptide vaccine. The source is a woman aged 45-59 years with glioma.

This clone was recorded once. The chain links TRBV7-2 to TRBJ2-3, with D uncertain. The length of the CDR3 is 15 residues. V was pared by 5 bases and J by 0 bases, with 12 bases between. Germline V gene lookup returns CDR1 SGHTA and CDR2 FQGNSA. Here the CDR3 reads CASSSGRLSTDTQYF. In DNA form, the CDR3 reads TGTGCCAGCAGCAGTGGGCGGCTTAGCACAGATACGCAGTATTTT.

The chain joins TRBV6-5 to TRBJ2-2; D is ambiguous. Germline V gene sequence: CDR1 MNHEY, CDR2 SVGAGI. The CDR3 runs to 13 residues. Trimming took 2 bases from V and 5 from J, leaving 6 bases between them. The CDR3 nucleotides read TGTGCCAGCAGTTACATCGTGACCGGGGAGCTGTTTTTT. Translating gives CASSYIVTGELFF.

The V gene is TRBV6-1, the J gene TRBJ1-1, with D perhaps TRBD1 (6 bases). This CDR3 has 16 amino acids. Per the germline V gene, CDR1 is MNHNS and CDR2 is SASEGT. V was cut by 1 base and J by 0 bases, with 12 bases left in between. The CDR3 is CASSEEGGGLNTEAFF. CDR3 DNA: TGTGCCAGCAGTGAAGAAGGGGGGGGTTTGAACACTGAAGCTTTCTTT.

V gene TRBV5-1 combines with J gene TRBJ1-2; D perhaps matches TRBD1 (5 bases). There are 14 residues in the CDR3. Germline V gene lookup returns CDR1 SGHRS and CDR2 YFSETQ. The V gene lost 2 bases and the J gene lost 5 bases, with 13 bases spanning the gap. In nucleotides, the CDR3 is TGCGCCAGCAGCTTAGACAGTCAACCTTATGGCTACACCTTC. The encoded protein is CASSLDSQPYGYTF.

The V call is TRBV18, the J call TRBJ1-6, with TRBD1 matching over 11 bases. The germline gives CDR1 KGHSH, CDR2 LQKENI. The V gene end was trimmed by 3 bases and the J gene end by 6 bases; junction bases not matched to a gene: 13. The length of the CDR3 is 19 residues. This CDR3 reads CASSPNSPGQGGLNSPLHF. CDR3 DNA sequence: TGTGCCAGCTCACCCAACTCTCCGGGACAGGGGGGCCTTAATTCACCCCTCCACTTT.

The CDR3 nucleotides are TGTGCCAGCAGTTACTCGTTGGACACGATGAACTATGGCTACACCTTC. Translation gives CASSYSLDTMNYGYTF. The genes are TRBV6-6 and TRBJ1-2, with D possibly TRBD1 on 5 matching bases. The CDR3 has 16 residues. Trimming removed 0 bases from V and 2 bases from J, with 13 bases in between. Germline values: CDR1 MNHNY, CDR2 SVGAGI (reference sequence).

The chain uses TRBV28 and TRBJ2-5; tentative D call: TRBD1 (6 bases). V gave up 6 bases and J gave up 5 bases, with 19 bases separating them. The germline V gene has CDR1 MDHEN and CDR2 SYDVKM. The CDR3 consists of 15 residues. For the CDR3, the DNA is TGTGCCAGCAGCACATCAGGGGCTCTTGGGGAGACCCAGTACTTC. It translates to CASSTSGALGETQYF.

The CDR3 reads CASSLLVGTSYPYNEQFF. CDR3 nucleotides: TGTGCCAGCAGCTTACTTGTGGGGACTAGCTACCCCTACAATGAGCAGTTCTTC. The J gene is TRBJ2-1, the V gene TRBV7-8; 9 nucleotides align to TRBD2. Germline V gene lookup returns CDR1 SGHVS and CDR2 FQNEAQ. V lost 2 bases to trimming and J lost 2 bases; unmatched junction nucleotides: 10. The CDR3 consists of 18 residues.

Here the CDR3 reads CASGIQGWDYGYTF. DNA of the CDR3: TGTGCCAGCGGTATACAGGGGTGGGACTATGGCTACACCTTC. The chain couples TRBV27 to TRBJ1-2, with 7 bases fitting TRBD1. Germline assignment: CDR1 MNHEY and CDR2 SMNVEV (reference sequence). This CDR3 is 14 amino acids long. J lost 3 bases, V lost 8 bases, and 9 bases had no gene match.

V is TRBV19 and J is TRBJ1-2; 11 bases match TRBD1. The CDR3 loop spans 16 amino acids. In germline, CDR1 is LNHDA, CDR2 SQIVND (reference sequence). Trimming took 4 bases from V and 1 from J; bases not matched to a gene: 5. The chain's CDR3 is CASSNRDRGYNYGYTF. CDR3 bases: TGTGCCAGTAGTAACCGGGACAGGGGGTATAACTATGGCTACACCTTC.

This clone was recorded a few times. The chain recombines TRBV29-1 with TRBJ2-7, with 8 bases that match TRBD1. The length of the CDR3 is 13 residues. V lost 3 bases and J lost 7; bases outside the gene matches: 8. Germline loops: CDR1 SQVTM, CDR2 ANQGSEA. The CDR3 spells CSVEGRGQGEQYF. The CDR3 DNA follows: TGCAGCGTTGAGGGCAGGGGGCAGGGAGAGCAGTACTTC.